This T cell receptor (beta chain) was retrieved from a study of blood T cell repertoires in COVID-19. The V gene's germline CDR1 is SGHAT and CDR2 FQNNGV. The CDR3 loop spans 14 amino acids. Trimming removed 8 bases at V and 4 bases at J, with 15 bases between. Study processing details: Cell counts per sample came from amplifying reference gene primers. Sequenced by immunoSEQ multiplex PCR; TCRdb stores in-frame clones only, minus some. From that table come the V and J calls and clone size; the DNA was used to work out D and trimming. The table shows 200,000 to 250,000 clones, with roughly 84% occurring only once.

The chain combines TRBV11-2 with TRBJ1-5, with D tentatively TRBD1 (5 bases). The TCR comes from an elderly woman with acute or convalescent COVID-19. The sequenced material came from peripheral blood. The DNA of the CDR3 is TGTGCCAGCCAGGACGTAGGGGTAAATCAGCCCCAGCATTTT. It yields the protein CASQDVGVNQPQHF.